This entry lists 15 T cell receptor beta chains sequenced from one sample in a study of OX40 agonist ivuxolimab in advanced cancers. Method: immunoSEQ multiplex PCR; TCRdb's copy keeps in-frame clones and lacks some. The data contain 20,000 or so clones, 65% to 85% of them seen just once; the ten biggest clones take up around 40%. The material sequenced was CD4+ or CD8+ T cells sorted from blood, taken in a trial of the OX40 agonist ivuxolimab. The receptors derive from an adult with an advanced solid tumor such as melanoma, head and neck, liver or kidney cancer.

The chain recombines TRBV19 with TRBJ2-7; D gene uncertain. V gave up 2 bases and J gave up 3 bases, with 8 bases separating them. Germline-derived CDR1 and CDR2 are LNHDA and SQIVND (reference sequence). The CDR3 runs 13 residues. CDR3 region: CASSIRPDYEQYF. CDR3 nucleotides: TGTGCCAGTAGTATACGGCCAGACTACGAGCAGTACTTC.

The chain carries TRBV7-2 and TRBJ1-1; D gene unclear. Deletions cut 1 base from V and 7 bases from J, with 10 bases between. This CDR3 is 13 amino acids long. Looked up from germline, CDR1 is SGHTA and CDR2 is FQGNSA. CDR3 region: CASSLETALEAFF. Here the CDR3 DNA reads TGTGCCAGCAGCTTAGAAACAGCCCTTGAAGCTTTCTTT.

The CDR3 protein is CASSFSQGWGNQPQHF. Written as DNA, the CDR3 is TGTGCCAGCAGCTTTAGTCAGGGCTGGGGCAATCAGCCCCAGCATTTT. This chain links TRBV5-6 with TRBJ1-5, with a tentative D call TRBD1 (5 bases). V was clipped by 2 bases and J by 2 bases, with 14 bases between them. The CDR3 is 16 amino acids. The germline V gene encodes CDR1 SGHDT and CDR2 YYEEEE.

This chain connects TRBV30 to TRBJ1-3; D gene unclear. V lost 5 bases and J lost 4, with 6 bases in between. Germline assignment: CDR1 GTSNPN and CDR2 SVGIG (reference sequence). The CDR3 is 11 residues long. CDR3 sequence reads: CAWDAGNTIYF. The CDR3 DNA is TGTGCCTGGGATGCGGGAAACACCATATATTTT. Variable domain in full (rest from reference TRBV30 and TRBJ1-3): SQTIHQWPATLVQPVGSPLSLECTVEGTSNPNLYWYRQAAGRGLQLLFYSVGIGQISSEVPQNLSASRPQDRQFILSSKKLLLSDSGFYLCAWDAGNTIYFGEGSWLTVV.

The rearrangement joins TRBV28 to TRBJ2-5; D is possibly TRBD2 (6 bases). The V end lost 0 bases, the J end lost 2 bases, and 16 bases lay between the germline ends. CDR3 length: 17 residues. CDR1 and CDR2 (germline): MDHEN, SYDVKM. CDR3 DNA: TGTGCCAGCAGTTTATGGACGTCGGGGGAAACACAAGAGACCCAGTACTTC. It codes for CASSLWTSGETQETQYF.

CDR3 sequence (DNA): TGTGCCTGGAGTCCAAACACGGGGGGGTTTGATGGGACCCAGTACTTC. Amino acid sequence: CAWSPNTGGFDGTQYF. The genes are TRBV30 and TRBJ2-5, with 8 bases aligning to TRBD2. Germline V gene sequence: CDR1 GTSNPN, CDR2 SVGIG (reference sequence). CDR3 length: 16 residues. V shed 2 bases, J shed 7 bases, and the junction held 15 bases outside the gene matches.

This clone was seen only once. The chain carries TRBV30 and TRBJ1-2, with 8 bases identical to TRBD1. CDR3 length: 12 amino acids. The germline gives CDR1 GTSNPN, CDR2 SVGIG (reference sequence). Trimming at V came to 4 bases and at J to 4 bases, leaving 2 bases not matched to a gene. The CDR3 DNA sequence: TGTGCCTGGAAAACAGGGGGCTATGGCTACACCTTC. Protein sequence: CAWKTGGYGYTF.

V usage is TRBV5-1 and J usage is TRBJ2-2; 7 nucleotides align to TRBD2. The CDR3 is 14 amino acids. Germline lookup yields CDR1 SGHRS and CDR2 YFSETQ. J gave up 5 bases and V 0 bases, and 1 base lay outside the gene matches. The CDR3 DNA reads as TGCGCCAGCAGCTTGGCAGCGGGGACCGGGGAGCTGTTTTTT. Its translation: CASSLAAGTGELFF.

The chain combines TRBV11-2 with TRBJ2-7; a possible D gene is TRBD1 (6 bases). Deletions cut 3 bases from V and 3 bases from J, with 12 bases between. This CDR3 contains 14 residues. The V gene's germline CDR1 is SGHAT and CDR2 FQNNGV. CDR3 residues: CASSLDRDNYEQYF. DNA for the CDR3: TGTGCCAGCAGCTTGGACCGGGACAACTACGAGCAGTACTTC. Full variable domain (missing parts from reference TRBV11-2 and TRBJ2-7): EAGVAQSPRYKIIEKRQSVAFWCNPISGHATLYWYQQILGQGPKLLIQFQNNGVVDDSQLPKDRFSAERLKGVDSTLKIQPAKLEDSAVYLCASSLDRDNYEQYFGPGTRLTVT.

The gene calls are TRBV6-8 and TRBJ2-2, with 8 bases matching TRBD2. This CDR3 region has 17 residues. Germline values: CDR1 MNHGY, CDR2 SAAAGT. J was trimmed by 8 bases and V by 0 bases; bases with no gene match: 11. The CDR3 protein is CASSYSKSPGGMGELFF. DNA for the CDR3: TGTGCCAGCAGTTACTCGAAGAGTCCGGGAGGGATGGGGGAGCTGTTTTTT.

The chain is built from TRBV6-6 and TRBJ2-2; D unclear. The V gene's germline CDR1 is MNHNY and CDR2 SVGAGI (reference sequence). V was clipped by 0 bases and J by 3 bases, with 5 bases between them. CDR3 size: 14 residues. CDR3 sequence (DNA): TGTGCCAGCAGTTACTCTCAGTACACCGGGGAGCTGTTTTTT. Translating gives CASSYSQYTGELFF.

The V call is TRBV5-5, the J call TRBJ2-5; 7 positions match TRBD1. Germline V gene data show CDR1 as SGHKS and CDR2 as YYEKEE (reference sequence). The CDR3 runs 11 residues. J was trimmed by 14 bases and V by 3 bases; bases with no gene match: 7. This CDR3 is CASSWDRQIYF. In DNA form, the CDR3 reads TGTGCCAGCAGCTGGGACAGACAAATTTACTTC.

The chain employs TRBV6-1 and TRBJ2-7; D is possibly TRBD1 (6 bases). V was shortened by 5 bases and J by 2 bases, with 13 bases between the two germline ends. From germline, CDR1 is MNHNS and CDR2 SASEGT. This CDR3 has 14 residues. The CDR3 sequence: CASSWTDEAYEQYF. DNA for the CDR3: TGTGCCAGCAGTTGGACAGATGAGGCCTACGAGCAGTACTTC.

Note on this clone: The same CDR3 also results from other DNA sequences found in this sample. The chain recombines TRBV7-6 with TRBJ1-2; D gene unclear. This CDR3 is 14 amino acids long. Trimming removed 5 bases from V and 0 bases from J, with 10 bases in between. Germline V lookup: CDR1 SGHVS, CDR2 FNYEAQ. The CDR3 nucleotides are TGTGCCAGCAGCCCGGACGGAGCTAACTATGGCTACACCTTC. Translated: CASSPDGANYGYTF.

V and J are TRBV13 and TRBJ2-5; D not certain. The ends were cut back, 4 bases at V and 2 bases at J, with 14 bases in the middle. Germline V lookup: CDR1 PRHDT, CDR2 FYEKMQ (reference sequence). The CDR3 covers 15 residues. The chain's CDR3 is CASSSPDEDQETQYF. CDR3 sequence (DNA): TGTGCCAGCAGCTCCCCGGATGAAGATCAAGAGACCCAGTACTTC.